The source of this T cell receptor (beta chain) is a study of beta chain features in type 1 diabetes. This clone was observed a few times. Its specificity is unknown. Overall study findings and caveats: All four CD4+ subsets of Type 1 diabetes patients contained TCRB CDR3s that were moderately but significantly shorter.

Trimming removed 2 bases from V and 3 bases from J; junction bases left unmatched: 3. The CDR3 runs to 15 residues. Looked up from germline, CDR1 is MNHNY and CDR2 is SVGAGI (reference sequence). All of the sorted populations showed purity greater than 98%. Sequenced material consisted of expressed TCRB transcripts (all of the isolated RNA was reverse transcribed). Samples of naive, central memory and regulatory T cells yielded a mean of approximately 3.9 million reads. TCRdb's table, derived via immunoSEQ multiplex PCR, lists solely in-frame clones and lacks some. Seen here are about 240,000 clones, approximately 13% observed once, and the top ten hold almost 0.02%.

J is TRBJ2-4 and V is TRBV6-6, with 8 bases matching TRBD1. This TCR came from a man aged 25 to 40 with type 1 diabetes. Input material: naive CD4+ T cells from blood. The chain's CDR3 is CASSYPGQGKNIQYF. The CDR3 DNA reads as TGTGCCAGCAGTTACCCCGGACAGGGCAAAAACATTCAGTACTTC.